Shown below are 24 T cell receptor beta chains from a single sample sequenced in a study of shared clonotypes between healthy human individuals. TCRdb's table, derived via immunoSEQ multiplex PCR, lists solely in-frame clones and lacks some. Among 1.4 million or so clones listed, 97% to 99% were seen once. Sequencing was done on a sample of naive CD4+ T cells sorted from blood. The subset was: CD45RA+ positively selected. The receptor set was obtained from a man aged 30 to 39 in good health.

DNA of the CDR3: TGTGCCAGCAGCTTAGTCGAAACAGGGAACACTGAAGCTTTCTTT. Residues: CASSLVETGNTEAFF. V usage is TRBV7-8 and J usage is TRBJ1-1; possibly TRBD1 for D (5 bases). The V end was cut by 1 base, the J end by 1 base, with 10 bases between. The CDR3 extends over 15 amino acids. Germline V gene data show CDR1 as SGHVS and CDR2 as FQNEAQ.

The chain employs TRBV5-1 and TRBJ1-4; D unresolved. The length of the CDR3 is 15 residues. Germline CDR1 SGHRS, CDR2 YFSETQ. Trimming took 0 bases from V and 7 from J, leaving 13 bases between them. In DNA form, the CDR3 reads TGCGCCAGCAGCTTGGGATTTCTGGCAGCTGAAAAACTGTTTTTT. Residues: CASSLGFLAAEKLFF.

The chain combines TRBV18 with TRBJ2-1, with D perhaps matching TRBD1 or TRBD2 (5 bases each). Between the trimmed V and J ends, which lost 2 bases and 6 bases, there was a span of 14 bases. This CDR3 region has 15 residues. Germline CDR1 is KGHSH and CDR2 is LQKENI. The CDR3 DNA reads as TGTGCCAGCTCACCATTCCGGGACCCCGGCAATGAGCAGTTCTTC. It is translated as CASSPFRDPGNEQFF.

The chain couples TRBV9 to TRBJ2-2; TRBD1 aligns across 9 bases. The V gene's germline CDR1 is SGDLS and CDR2 YYNGEE. V shed 3 bases, J shed 5 bases, and the junction held 8 bases outside the gene matches. The CDR3 is 16 amino acids. The DNA of the CDR3 is TGTGCCAGCAGCGCCCGGACAGGGGCGGTAACCGGGGAGCTGTTTTTT. Residues: CASSARTGAVTGELFF.

The chain employs TRBV29-1 and TRBJ1-4; D is ambiguous. This CDR3 spans 13 amino acids. Deletions cut 3 bases from V and 0 bases from J, with 5 bases between. The germline gives CDR1 SQVTM, CDR2 ANQGSEA. CDR3 bases: TGCAGCGTTGAGTCCGCAACTAATGAAAAACTGTTTTTT. Translated, it gives CSVESATNEKLFF.

The rearrangement joins TRBV28 to TRBJ2-7; tentative D call: TRBD1 (6 bases). The length of the CDR3 is 16 residues. V lost 5 bases to trimming and J lost 2 bases, with 19 bases between them. Germline V lookup: CDR1 MDHEN, CDR2 SYDVKM. The CDR3 protein is CASSETGPRSTYEQYF. The CDR3 nucleotides read TGTGCCAGCAGTGAAACAGGGCCTAGGTCCACCTACGAGCAGTACTTC.

V usage is TRBV15 and J usage is TRBJ2-3, with D possibly TRBD2 on 6 matching bases. Between the trimmed V and J ends, which lost 5 bases and 5 bases, there was a span of 23 bases. The CDR3 totals 17 residues. CDR1 LNHNV and CDR2 YYDKDF come from the germline V gene (reference sequence). CDR3 DNA: TGTGCCACCAGCTCTCAGGGAACATCGCCCGGGGGAGATACGCAGTATTTT. This codes for CATSSQGTSPGGDTQYF.

The chain recombines TRBV5-1 with TRBJ2-3; D is possibly TRBD1 (6 bases). Germline CDR1 SGHRS, CDR2 YFSETQ. The V and J ends lost 4 bases and 2 bases respectively, with 8 bases between them. This CDR3 region has 13 residues. The CDR3 nucleotides are TGCGCCAGCAGCAGGGACAACACAGATACGCAGTATTTT. Translated, it gives CASSRDNTDTQYF.

The rearrangement joins TRBV7-2 to TRBJ2-7; the D gene is possibly TRBD1 (5 bases). CDR1 and CDR2 from the germline V gene are SGHTA and FQGNSA. Trimming took 1 base from V and 6 from J, leaving 10 bases between them. The CDR3 runs to 13 residues. The CDR3 loop is CASSLGAQGEQYF. The CDR3 DNA reads TGTGCCAGCAGCTTAGGAGCCCAGGGCGAGCAGTACTTC.

The rearrangement links TRBV9 to TRBJ2-5, with 8 bases aligning to TRBD2. Germline trimming cut 0 bases from V and 1 base from J; bases unmatched to any gene: 5. Germline lookup yields CDR1 SGDLS and CDR2 YYNGEE. The CDR3 runs 16 residues. CDR3 DNA: TGTGCCAGCAGCGTAGGGGCGGGAGGCTTCCAAGAGACCCAGTACTTC. Protein product: CASSVGAGGFQETQYF. Together with reference TRBV9 and TRBJ2-5, the CDR3 gives the full variable domain: DSGVTQTPKHLITATGQRVTLRCSPRSGDLSVYWYQQSLDQGLQFLIQYYNGEERAKGNILERFSAQQFPDLHSELNLSSLELGDSALYFCASSVGAGGFQETQYFGPGTRLLVL.

The chain recombines TRBV4-1 with TRBJ2-5; D is uncertain. The V gene lost 0 bases and the J gene lost 5 bases, with 10 bases spanning the gap. CDR1 and CDR2 from the germline V gene are MGHRA and YSYEKL. CDR3 length: 14 amino acids. The CDR3 DNA reads TGCGCCAGCAGCCAAGAACCCGGGCGGGAGACCCAGTACTTC. Protein: CASSQEPGRETQYF.

The chain combines TRBV29-1 with TRBJ1-1; perhaps TRBD1 as D (6 bases). This CDR3 is built from 14 residues. Trimming removed 1 base at V and 0 bases at J, with 9 bases between. From germline, CDR1 is SQVTM and CDR2 ANQGSEA. This chain's CDR3 is CSVEVGQMNTEAFF. CDR3 DNA sequence: TGCAGCGTTGAAGTAGGACAGATGAACACTGAAGCTTTCTTT.

This clone showed up just once. The chain employs TRBV6-5 and TRBJ1-5; no definite D call. V lost 5 bases and J lost 7, with 9 bases in between. CDR1 and CDR2 (germline): MNHEY, SVGAGI. The CDR3 loop spans 12 amino acids. The CDR3 sequence is CASSPPGQPQHF. CDR3 coding DNA: TGTGCCAGCAGTCCCCCGGGCCAGCCCCAGCATTTT.

The V gene is TRBV6-1, the J gene TRBJ2-3; D ambiguous. CDR1 and CDR2 (germline): MNHNS, SASEGT. Trimming cost V 8 bases and J 2 bases, with 11 bases left between them. This CDR3 spans 13 amino acids. CDR3 in DNA: TGTGCCAGCGGACCCCTCACCACAGATACGCAGTATTTT. Its protein product is CASGPLTTDTQYF.

Only one count was recorded for this clone. The chain couples TRBV6-6 to TRBJ2-1; 7 nucleotides align to TRBD2. J lost 4 bases, V lost 4 bases, and 4 bases had no gene match. This CDR3 spans 14 amino acids. CDR1 is MNHNY and CDR2 is SVGAGI in the germline V gene (reference sequence). The CDR3 reads CASSSLAEYNEQFF. CDR3 in DNA: TGTGCCAGCAGTTCCCTAGCGGAGTACAATGAGCAGTTCTTC.

The chain recombines TRBV15 with TRBJ2-1; TRBD2 aligns across 7 bases. The CDR3 spans 16 residues. CDR1 and CDR2 (germline): LNHNV, YYDKDF (reference sequence). V lost 0 bases to trimming and J lost 6 bases; unmatched junction nucleotides: 8. CDR3 in DNA: TGTGCCACCAGCAGAGATTTAGCGGGTTCTAGCAATGAGCAGTTCTTC. Protein: CATSRDLAGSSNEQFF.

The V and J genes are TRBV5-4 and TRBJ2-2, with 8 positions matching TRBD2. Germline V gene data show CDR1 as SGHNT and CDR2 as YYREEE (reference sequence). V shed 4 bases and J 7 bases; nucleotides not matched to a gene: 9. The CDR3 is made up of 15 amino acids. The CDR3 coding sequence is TGTGCCAGCAGCGGGAGCGGGAGAGCGGACGGGGAGCTGTTTTTT. This gives the protein CASSGSGRADGELFF. Full variable domain (remainder filled in from reference TRBV5-4 and TRBJ2-2): ETGVTQSPTHLIKTRGQQVTLRCSSQSGHNTVSWYQQALGQGPQFIFQYYREEENGRGNFPPRFSGLQFPNYSSELNVNALELDDSALYLCASSGSGRADGELFFGEGSRLTVL.

In nucleotides, the CDR3 is TGTGCCAGCAGCGTAGCGAGTACCGGACTGTCCGGAAACACCATATATTTT. This codes for CASSVASTGLSGNTIYF. The J gene is TRBJ1-3, the V gene TRBV9; no definite D call. Germline loops: CDR1 SGDLS, CDR2 YYNGEE. V was clipped by 0 bases and J by 4 bases, with 17 bases between them. CDR3 size: 17 residues.

The V gene is TRBV6-1, the J gene TRBJ1-1; D might be TRBD1 (6 bases). The germline V and J ends were trimmed by 2 bases and 1 base, with 8 bases remaining between them. CDR1 is MNHNS, CDR2 SASEGT, per germline. This CDR3 comprises 14 residues. CDR3 DNA sequence: TGTGCCAGCAGTGAACAGGGGCCGAACACTGAAGCTTTCTTT. Amino acid sequence: CASSEQGPNTEAFF.

V and J are TRBV10-3 and TRBJ1-5; the D is unclear. The CDR3 runs to 15 residues. Germline V lookup: CDR1 ENHRY, CDR2 SYGVKD. V lost 6 bases to trimming and J lost 8 bases, with 20 bases between them. CDR3 protein: CAISPLPPSSEPQHF. In nucleotides, the CDR3 is TGTGCCATCAGCCCCCTCCCCCCCAGCTCTGAGCCCCAGCATTTT.

This chain links TRBV19 with TRBJ2-5; tentative D call: TRBD2 (6 bases). Between the trimmed V and J ends, which lost 3 bases and 1 base, there was a span of 18 bases. Germline values: CDR1 LNHDA, CDR2 SQIVND (reference sequence). The CDR3 runs 17 residues. CDR3 sequence: CASSILGGTGLQETQYF. The CDR3 coding sequence is TGTGCCAGTAGTATCCTGGGAGGCACCGGCCTCCAAGAGACCCAGTACTTC.

This rearrangement joins TRBV7-9 to TRBJ2-5; 8 positions agree with TRBD2. Germline V CDR1 and CDR2: SEHNR, FQNEAQ (reference sequence). V shed 1 base and J 5 bases; nucleotides not matched to a gene: 12. The length of the CDR3 is 17 residues. CDR3 amino acids: CASSLGSSAGGLETQYF. Here the CDR3 DNA reads TGTGCCAGCAGCTTAGGATCTAGCGCGGGAGGATTGGAGACCCAGTACTTC.

This chain joins TRBV11-2 and TRBJ2-2; weak D call: TRBD2 (5 bases). V shed 10 bases and J shed 4 bases, with 7 bases lying between them. Germline CDR1 reads SGHAT; CDR2 reads FQNNGV. CDR3 length: 11 residues. DNA of the CDR3: TGTGCCACCACTAGCACCGGGGAGCTGTTTTTT. Translated, it gives CATTSTGELFF.

V and J are TRBV9 and TRBJ2-1; tentatively, D is TRBD1 or TRBD2 (5 bases each). Trimming removed 5 bases at V and 6 bases at J, with 15 bases between. The CDR3 extends over 14 amino acids. Germline V lookup: CDR1 SGDLS, CDR2 YYNGEE. The CDR3 loop reads CASRATLGGNEQFF. CDR3 sequence (DNA): TGTGCCAGCAGGGCAACGCTTGGGGGCAATGAGCAGTTCTTC.